This T cell receptor beta chain emerged from a study of OX40 agonist ivuxolimab in advanced cancers. Study-wide results and caveats: Expanded clones tended on average to be more numerous among CD8+ T cells than CD4+. Among expanded peripheral T cells, antigen specificity went undetermined.

Assay: immunoSEQ multiplex PCR; the TCRdb copy retains only in-frame clones and omits some. The data show around 100,000 clones, 90% seen once. V lost 3 bases, J lost 11 bases, and 13 bases lay in between. Per germline, CDR1 WNHNN and CDR2 SYGVQD (reference sequence). The CDR3 extends over 12 amino acids. As for this clone: The target antigen is unknown.

The genes are TRBV10-1 and TRBJ1-1, with D possibly TRBD1 on 6 matching bases. This TCR came from an adult with an advanced solid tumor such as melanoma, head and neck, liver or kidney cancer. The sequenced sample was CD4+ or CD8+ T cells sorted from blood, obtained in a trial of the OX40 agonist ivuxolimab. CDR3 region: CASSDQGRPAFF. The CDR3 coding sequence is TGCGCCAGCAGTGATCAGGGGCGCCCCGCTTTCTTT.